The 6 T cell receptor beta chains below all came from one sample that was sequenced in a study of T cells in Graves' hyperthyroidism and ophthalmopathy. Researchers amplified the TCR beta CDR3 regions from RNA transcripts. A set of HTBI primers served as the primers for a first-round RT-PCR of the TCR CDR3. In TCRdb, the multiplex PCR reads were re-called with MiXCR into one record per CDR3 protein. Of 95,000 to 110,000 distinct CDR3 sequences listed, over 45% are singletons. Sequencing was performed on blood. Every receptor here comes from a man aged 40-55 years with Graves' hyperthyroidism.

This clonotype was found many times. The genes are TRBV13 and TRBJ1-2, with a possible D match to TRBD1 (5 bases). The germline V and J ends were trimmed by 6 bases and 4 bases, with 21 bases remaining between them. CDR3 length: 16 amino acids. Germline CDR1 and CDR2: PRHDT and FYEKMQ (reference sequence). CDR3 nucleotide sequence: TGTGCCAGCAGACCACCCTTGAACCGGGACCTCTATGGCTACACCTTC. This encodes CASRPPLNRDLYGYTF.

This clonotype was picked up many times. CDR3 sequence: CASYHRRDFQQETQYF. The CDR3 nucleotides read TGTGCCAGTTATCATCGCCGGGACTTCCAACAAGAGACCCAGTACTTC. The chain combines TRBV2 with TRBJ2-5; TRBD2 is a possible D gene (6 bases). The germline V gene has CDR1 SNHLY and CDR2 FYNNEI. V was cut by 9 bases and J by 2 bases, with 22 bases left in between. This CDR3 has 16 amino acids.

This clonotype was detected only a few times. An end of the junction does not agree with germline; a read error may underlie this. The V gene is TRBV15, the J gene TRBJ2-6; D tentatively reads TRBD1 or TRBD2 (6 bases each). Germline values: CDR1 LNHNV, CDR2 YYDKDF (reference sequence). The length of the CDR3 is 14 residues. The CDR3 nucleotides read TGTGCCACCAGCAGAGACGGGGGCGCGGACACTGAAGCTTTC. Its protein product is CATSRDGGADTEAF.

This clonotype was seen repeatedly, ten times or more. The rearrangement uses TRBV6-6 and TRBJ1-1, with D unclear. Germline-derived CDR1 and CDR2 are MNHNY and SVGAGI (reference sequence). The V end was cut by 1 base, the J end by 1 base, with 13 bases between. This CDR3 is built from 16 residues. CDR3 region: CASSYFVDGPNTEAFF. The DNA of the CDR3 is TGTGCCAGCAGTTACTTCGTCGACGGACCGAACACTGAAGCTTTCTTT.

This clonotype was seen once. Since a much larger clone is just one base distant, this may be a read error. CDR3 nucleotide sequence: TGTGCCAGCAGTTACGGGACAACCTCCTACGAGCAGGACTTC. Amino acid sequence: CASSYGTTSYEQDF. V gene TRBV27 combines with J gene TRBJ2-7, with a possible D match to TRBD1 (6 bases). The CDR3 covers 14 residues. The germline V gene has CDR1 MNHEY and CDR2 SMNVEV (reference sequence).

This clonotype came up many times. The gene calls are TRBV29-1 and TRBJ2-1; the D is unclear. The V and J ends lost 7 bases and 3 bases respectively, with 13 bases between them. The length of the CDR3 is 13 residues. CDR1 is SQVTM, CDR2 ANQGSEA, per germline. The CDR3 loop is CSAQDVSYNEQFF. CDR3 nucleotides: TGCAGCGCCCAGGACGTTAGCTACAATGAGCAGTTCTTC.